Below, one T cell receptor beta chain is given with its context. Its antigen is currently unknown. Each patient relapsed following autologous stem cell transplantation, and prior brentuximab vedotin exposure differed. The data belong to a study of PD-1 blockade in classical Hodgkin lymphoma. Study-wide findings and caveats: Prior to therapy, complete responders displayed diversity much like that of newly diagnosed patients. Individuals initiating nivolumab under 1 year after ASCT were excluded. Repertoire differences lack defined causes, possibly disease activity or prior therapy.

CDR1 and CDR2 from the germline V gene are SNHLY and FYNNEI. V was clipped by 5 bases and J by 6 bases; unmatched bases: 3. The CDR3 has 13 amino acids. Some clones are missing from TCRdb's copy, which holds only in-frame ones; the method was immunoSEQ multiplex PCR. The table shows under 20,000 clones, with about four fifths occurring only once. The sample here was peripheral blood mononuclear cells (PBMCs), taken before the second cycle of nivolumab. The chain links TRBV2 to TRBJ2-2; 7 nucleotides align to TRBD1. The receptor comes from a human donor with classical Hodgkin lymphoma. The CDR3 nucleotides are TGTGCCAGCAGTAACAGGGGCGCCGGGGAGCTGTTTTTT. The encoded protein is CASSNRGAGELFF.